Each of the 10 T cell receptor beta chains below was sequenced from the same sample in a study of shared T cell receptors in the human thymus listed by TCRdb under 2021. The library came from the immunoSEQ multiplex PCR assay. TCRdb mirrors the immuneACCESS table, restricted to in-frame sequences. Some clones are absent from its copies; in checked studies, under half trace to an unresolved V gene, and the reason for the others is unknown. This sample comprises about 660,000 clones, approximately 90% of them detected only once. Clones ranked in the top ten supply approximately 0.011% of the sample. These same records also appear under a second study, on human thymus T cells.

What was sequenced was thymocytes. All receptors derive from a boy under two years old with a congenital heart defect. Donor details come from another sample of the same person, matched by shared clones.

The chain couples TRBV4-3 to TRBJ2-5; a possible D gene is TRBD2 (6 bases). The germline CDR1 and CDR2 sequences are LGHNA and YSLEER. The CDR3 sequence is 16 residues long. V gave up 0 bases and J gave up 7 bases, with 18 bases separating them. The CDR3 reads CASSQDRTAGLPTQYF. CDR3 DNA: TGCGCCAGCAGCCAAGATAGGACTGCGGGACTGCCGACCCAGTACTTC.

This sequence joins TRBV5-6 and TRBJ1-3; D is perhaps TRBD1 (5 bases). V gave up 2 bases and J gave up 5 bases, with 8 bases separating them. Germline CDR1 and CDR2: SGHDT and YYEEEE. The CDR3 is 13 amino acids. The CDR3 sequence is CASSFGTRNTIYF. The CDR3 DNA sequence: TGTGCCAGCAGCTTTGGGACTAGAAACACCATATATTTT.

The genes are TRBV14 and TRBJ2-1, with 8 bases that match TRBD1. The V gene's germline CDR1 is SGHDN and CDR2 FVKESK. The CDR3 covers 15 residues. The V segment lost 0 bases and the J segment 4 bases; nucleotides outside the gene matches: 2. The CDR3, as DNA: TGTGCCAGCAGCCAAGAGACAGGGGAGTACAATGAGCAGTTCTTC. It codes for CASSQETGEYNEQFF. The full variable domain, its missing parts supplied by reference TRBV14 and TRBJ2-1, is EAGVTQFPSHSVIEKGQTVTLRCDPISGHDNLYWYRRVMGKEIKFLLHFVKESKQDESGMPNNRFLAERTGGTYSTLKVQPAELEDSGVYFCASSQETGEYNEQFFGPGTRLTVL.

V usage is TRBV5-1 and J usage is TRBJ2-1; TRBD2 matches 13 bases. The junction had 1 base not matched to a gene; V was cut back by 2 bases and J by 5 bases. The germline gives CDR1 SGHRS, CDR2 YFSETQ. The CDR3 runs 15 residues. CDR3 nucleotides: TGCGCCAGCAGCTTTACTAGCGGGAGGGACAATGAGCAGTTCTTC. It encodes CASSFTSGRDNEQFF.

The J gene is TRBJ2-3, the V gene TRBV30, with 9 bases that match TRBD1. CDR3 length: 13 amino acids. Germline assignment: CDR1 GTSNPN and CDR2 SVGIG (reference sequence). The V segment lost 8 bases and the J segment 1 base; nucleotides outside the gene matches: 4. The CDR3 DNA sequence: TGTGCCGGGACAGGGTTAGGCACAGATACGCAGTATTTT. Translating gives CAGTGLGTDTQYF.

The chain couples TRBV10-3 to TRBJ2-1; 8 bases agree with TRBD2. The ends lost 4 bases at V and 7 bases at J; junction bases unmatched: 9. CDR3 length: 15 amino acids. CDR1 and CDR2 (germline): ENHRY, SYGVKD. CDR3 in DNA: TGTGCCATCAGTGGGGAAGCGGGAGTGGCGAATGAGCAGTTCTTC. Its translation: CAISGEAGVANEQFF.

The chain combines TRBV10-3 with TRBJ1-5; possible D gene TRBD1, 5 bases. V lost 2 bases and J lost 0, with 11 bases in between. The CDR3 sequence is 16 residues long. Germline values: CDR1 ENHRY, CDR2 SYGVKD. The chain's CDR3 is CAISEGGEVSNQPQHF. The CDR3, as DNA: TGTGCCATCAGTGAGGGGGGGGAGGTTAGCAATCAGCCCCAGCATTTT.

The chain employs TRBV4-1 and TRBJ2-7, with a possible D match to TRBD2 (5 bases). Germline V gene sequence: CDR1 MGHRA, CDR2 YSYEKL. CDR3 size: 16 residues. V was trimmed by 4 bases and J by 2 bases, leaving 18 bases between them. As DNA, the CDR3 is TGCGCCAGCAGCCGCGTACCCAGAGAGGGAACCTACGAGCAGTACTTC. Amino acids: CASSRVPREGTYEQYF.

The J gene is TRBJ2-5, the V gene TRBV25-1, with D unclear. CDR1 and CDR2 from the germline V gene are MGHDK and SYGVNS. The CDR3 sequence is 15 residues long. Trimming took off 2 bases at V and 5 bases at J, with 15 bases between the two ends. CDR3 residues: CASSERFQRGETQYF. The CDR3 region has the DNA TGTGCCAGCAGTGAAAGGTTCCAGCGTGGGGAGACCCAGTACTTC.

In this sample, this clone turned up a few times. The rearrangement uses TRBV5-5 and TRBJ2-7, with D maybe TRBD2 (6 bases). The CDR3 is 15 residues long. Trimming removed 3 bases at V and 3 bases at J, with 16 bases between. Germline lookup yields CDR1 SGHKS and CDR2 YYEKEE (reference sequence). The CDR3 sequence: CASSSPRRDLYEQYF. The DNA of the CDR3 is TGTGCCAGCAGCTCCCCAAGGCGGGACCTCTACGAGCAGTACTTC. The variable domain in full, completed from reference TRBV5-5 and TRBJ2-7, reads DAGVTQSPTHLIKTRGQQVTLRCSPISGHKSVSWYQQVLGQGPQFIFQYYEKEERGRGNFPDRFSARQFPNYSSELNVNALLLGDSALYLCASSSPRRDLYEQYFGPGTRLTVT.